This T cell receptor beta chain was captured by sequencing in a study of patients and donors after allogeneic stem cell transplantation. MiXCR was run by TCRdb on the RT-PCR reads, yielding one entry per CDR3 protein. Altogether 390,000 or so distinct CDR3 sequences are present, around 15% being singletons, with the ten largest covering 6.5% to 7.5%. CDR1 is LGHDT, CDR2 YNNKEL, per germline (reference sequence). The CDR3 is 16 amino acids. V gave up 4 bases and J gave up 0 bases; unmatched junction bases: 7. The material sequenced was blood, either unsorted or a sorted T cell fraction (not recorded which). The J gene is TRBJ2-3, the V gene TRBV3-1, with 7 positions matching TRBD2. This TCR was recovered from a human donor who was either an allogeneic HSCT recipient or a stem cell or donor lymphocyte infusion donor (not recorded which). It is not recorded whose cells these are; they may come from a transplant donor. The CDR3 reads CASSLAGRSSTDTQYF. The CDR3 DNA is TGTGCCAGCAGCCTGGCCGGGAGGTCTAGCACAGATACGCAGTATTTT.